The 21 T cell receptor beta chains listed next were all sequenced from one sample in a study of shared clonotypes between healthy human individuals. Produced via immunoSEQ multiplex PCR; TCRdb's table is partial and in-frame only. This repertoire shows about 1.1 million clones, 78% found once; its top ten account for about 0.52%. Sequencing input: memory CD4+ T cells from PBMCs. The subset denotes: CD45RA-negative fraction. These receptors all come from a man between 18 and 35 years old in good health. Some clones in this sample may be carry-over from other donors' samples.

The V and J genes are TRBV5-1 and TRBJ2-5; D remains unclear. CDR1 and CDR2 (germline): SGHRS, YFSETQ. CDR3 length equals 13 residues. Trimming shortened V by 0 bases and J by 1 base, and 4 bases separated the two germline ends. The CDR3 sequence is CASSLVLQETQYF. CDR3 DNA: TGCGCCAGCAGCTTGGTCCTCCAAGAGACCCAGTACTTC.

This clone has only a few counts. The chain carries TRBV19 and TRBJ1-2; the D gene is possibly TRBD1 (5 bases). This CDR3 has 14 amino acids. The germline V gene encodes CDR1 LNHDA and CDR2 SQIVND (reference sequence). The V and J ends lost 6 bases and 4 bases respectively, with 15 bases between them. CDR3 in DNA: TGTGCCAGTAGCCTGGGACTGGGCCCCTATGGCTACACCTTC. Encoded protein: CASSLGLGPYGYTF.

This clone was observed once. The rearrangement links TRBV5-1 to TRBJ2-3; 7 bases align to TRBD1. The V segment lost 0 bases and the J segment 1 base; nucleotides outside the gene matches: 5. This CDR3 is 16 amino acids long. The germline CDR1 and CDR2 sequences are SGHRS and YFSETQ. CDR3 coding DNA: TGCGCCAGCAGCTTGGGCTACAGGGGACGCACAGATACGCAGTATTTT. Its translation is CASSLGYRGRTDTQYF.

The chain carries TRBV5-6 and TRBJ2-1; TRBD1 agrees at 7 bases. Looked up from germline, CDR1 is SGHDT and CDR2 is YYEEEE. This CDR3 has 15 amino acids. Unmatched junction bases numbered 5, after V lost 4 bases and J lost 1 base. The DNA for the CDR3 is TGTGCCAGCAGCCACAACAGGGGTTCCTACAATGAGCAGTTCTTC. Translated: CASSHNRGSYNEQFF.

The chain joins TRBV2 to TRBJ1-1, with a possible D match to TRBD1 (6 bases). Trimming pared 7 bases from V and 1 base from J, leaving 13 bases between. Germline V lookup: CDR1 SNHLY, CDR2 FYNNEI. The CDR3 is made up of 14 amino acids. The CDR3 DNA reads TGTGCCAGCACCCTGACAGGAGAGAACACTGAAGCTTTCTTT. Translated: CASTLTGENTEAFF.

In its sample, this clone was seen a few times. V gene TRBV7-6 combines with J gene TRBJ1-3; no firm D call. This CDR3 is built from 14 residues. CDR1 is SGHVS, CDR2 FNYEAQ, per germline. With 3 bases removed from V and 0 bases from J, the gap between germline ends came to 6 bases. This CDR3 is CASSFQVSGNTIYF. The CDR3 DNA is TGTGCCAGCAGCTTCCAGGTCTCTGGAAACACCATATATTTT.

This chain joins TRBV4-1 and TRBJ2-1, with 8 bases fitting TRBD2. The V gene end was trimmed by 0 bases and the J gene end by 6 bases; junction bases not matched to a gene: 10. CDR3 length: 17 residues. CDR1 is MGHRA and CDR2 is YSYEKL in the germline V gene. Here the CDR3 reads CASSQDLVGLGSNEQFF. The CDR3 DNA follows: TGCGCCAGCAGCCAAGATCTTGTGGGACTAGGGTCCAATGAGCAGTTCTTC.

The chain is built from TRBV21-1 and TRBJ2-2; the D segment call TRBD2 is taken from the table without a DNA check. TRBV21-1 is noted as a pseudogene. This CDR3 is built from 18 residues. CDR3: CASDTLAGGPQYPGELFF. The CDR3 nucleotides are TGTGCCAGCGATACACTAGCGGGAGGGCCGCAGTATCCCGGGGAGCTGTTTTTT.

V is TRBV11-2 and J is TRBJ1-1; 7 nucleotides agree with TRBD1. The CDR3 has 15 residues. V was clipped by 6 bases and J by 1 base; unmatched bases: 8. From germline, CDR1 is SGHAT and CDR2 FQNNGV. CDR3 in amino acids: CASRRPGQQNTEAFF. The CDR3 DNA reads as TGTGCCAGCAGGCGACCGGGACAGCAGAACACTGAAGCTTTCTTT.

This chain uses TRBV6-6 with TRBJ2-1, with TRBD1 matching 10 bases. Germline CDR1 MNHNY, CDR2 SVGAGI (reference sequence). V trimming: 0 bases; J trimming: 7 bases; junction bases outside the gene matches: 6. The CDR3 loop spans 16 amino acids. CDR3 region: CASSYSNSDRGNEQFF. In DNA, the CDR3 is TGTGCCAGCAGTTACTCGAACTCGGACAGGGGGAATGAGCAGTTCTTC.

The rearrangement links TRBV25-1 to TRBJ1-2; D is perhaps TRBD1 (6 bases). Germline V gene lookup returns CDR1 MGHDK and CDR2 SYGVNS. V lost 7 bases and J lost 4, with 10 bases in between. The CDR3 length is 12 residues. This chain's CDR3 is CASNRDSYGYTF. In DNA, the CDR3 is TGTGCCAGCAACAGGGATAGCTATGGCTACACCTTC.

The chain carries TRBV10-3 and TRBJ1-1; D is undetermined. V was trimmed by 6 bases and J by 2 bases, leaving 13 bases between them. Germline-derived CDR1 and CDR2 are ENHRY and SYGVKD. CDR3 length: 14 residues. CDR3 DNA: TGTGCCATCAGCGCTCAAGTTGCCAACACTGAAGCTTTCTTT. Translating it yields CAISAQVANTEAFF.

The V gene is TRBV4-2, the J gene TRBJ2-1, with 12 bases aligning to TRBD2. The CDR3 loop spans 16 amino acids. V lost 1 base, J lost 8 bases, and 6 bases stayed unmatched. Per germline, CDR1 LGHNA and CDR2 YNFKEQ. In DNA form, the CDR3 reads TGTGCCAGCAGCCAAGCGCTAGCGGGAGGGCCGTATGAGCAGTTCTTC. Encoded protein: CASSQALAGGPYEQFF.

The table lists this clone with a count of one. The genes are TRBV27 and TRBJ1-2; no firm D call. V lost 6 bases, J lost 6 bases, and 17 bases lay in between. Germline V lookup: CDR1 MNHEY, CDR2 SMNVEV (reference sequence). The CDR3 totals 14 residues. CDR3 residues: CASRSGSEVNGYTF. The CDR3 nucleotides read TGTGCCAGCAGGTCGGGGTCAGAAGTAAATGGCTACACCTTC.

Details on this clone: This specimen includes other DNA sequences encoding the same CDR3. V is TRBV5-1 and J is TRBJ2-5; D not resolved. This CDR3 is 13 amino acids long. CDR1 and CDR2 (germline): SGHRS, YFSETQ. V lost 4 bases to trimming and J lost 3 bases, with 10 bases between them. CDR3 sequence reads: CASSPTGEETQYF. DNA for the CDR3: TGCGCCAGCAGCCCCACTGGCGAAGAGACCCAGTACTTC.

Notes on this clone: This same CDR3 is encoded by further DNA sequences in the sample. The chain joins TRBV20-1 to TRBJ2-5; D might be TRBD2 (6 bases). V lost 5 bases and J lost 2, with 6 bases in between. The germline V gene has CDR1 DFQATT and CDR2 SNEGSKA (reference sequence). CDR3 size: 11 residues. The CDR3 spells CSARGQETQYF. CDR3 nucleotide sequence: TGCAGTGCTCGGGGGCAAGAGACCCAGTACTTC.

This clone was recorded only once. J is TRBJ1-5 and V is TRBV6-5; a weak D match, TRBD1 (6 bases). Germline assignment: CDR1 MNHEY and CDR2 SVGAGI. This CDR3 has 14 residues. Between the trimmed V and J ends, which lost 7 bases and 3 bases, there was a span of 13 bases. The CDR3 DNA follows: TGTGCCAGCAACCCCGGGGGCGACAATCAGCCCCAGCATTTT. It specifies CASNPGGDNQPQHF.

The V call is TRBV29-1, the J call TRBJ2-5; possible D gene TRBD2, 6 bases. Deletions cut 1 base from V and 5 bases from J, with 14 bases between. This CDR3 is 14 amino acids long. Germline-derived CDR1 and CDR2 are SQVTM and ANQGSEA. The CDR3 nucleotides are TGCAGCGTTGAAGCCCCGGAGGGGACGGAGACCCAGTACTTC. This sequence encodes CSVEAPEGTETQYF.

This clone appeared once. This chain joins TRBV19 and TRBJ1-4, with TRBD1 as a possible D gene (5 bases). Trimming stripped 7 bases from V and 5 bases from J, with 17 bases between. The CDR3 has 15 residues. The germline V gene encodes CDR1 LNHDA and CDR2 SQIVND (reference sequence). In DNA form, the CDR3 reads TGTGCCAGTACCATAACGTGGGGACGGAATGAAAAACTGTTTTTT. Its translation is CASTITWGRNEKLFF.

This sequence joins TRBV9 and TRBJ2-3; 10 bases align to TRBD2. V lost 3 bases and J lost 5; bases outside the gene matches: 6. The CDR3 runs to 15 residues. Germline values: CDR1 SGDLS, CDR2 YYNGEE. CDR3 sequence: CASSGRLAGGDTQYF. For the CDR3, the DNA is TGTGCCAGCAGCGGACGACTAGCGGGTGGAGATACGCAGTATTTT.

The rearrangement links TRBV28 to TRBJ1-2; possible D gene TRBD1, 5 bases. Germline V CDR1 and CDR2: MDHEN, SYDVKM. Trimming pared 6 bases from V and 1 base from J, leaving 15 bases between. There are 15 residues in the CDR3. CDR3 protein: CASRPRDRLNYGYTF. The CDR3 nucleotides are TGTGCCAGCAGGCCCCGGGACCGACTTAACTATGGCTACACCTTC.